Below are 4 T cell receptor beta chains sequenced from a single sample in a study of T cells in Graves' hyperthyroidism and ophthalmopathy. Amplified regions were TCR beta CDR3 sequences from RNA transcripts. When the TCR CDR3 underwent first-round RT-PCR, the HTBI primer set was used. TCRdb independently ran MiXCR on the multiplex PCR reads; one entry per CDR3 protein. The table includes 540,000 or so distinct CDR3 sequences, 15% to 19% detected once. Sequencing used blood. Source of these receptors: a woman in her twenties or thirties with Graves' hyperthyroidism.

This clonotype was seen many times. The rearrangement joins TRBV20-1 to TRBJ1-2, with 9 bases that match TRBD1. Germline CDR1 reads DFQATT; CDR2 reads SNEGSKA (reference sequence). V shed 3 bases and J 4 bases; nucleotides not matched to a gene: 6. This CDR3 has 14 residues. The CDR3 region has the DNA TGCAGTGCTAGGCCGGGGACAGGGTCCTATGGCTACACCTTC. This gives the protein CSARPGTGSYGYTF.

This clonotype was observed many times. This rearrangement joins TRBV12-3 or TRBV12-4 to TRBJ2-5; D unresolved. The ends were cut back, 10 bases at V and 5 bases at J, with 17 bases in the middle. The CDR3 runs 13 residues. DNA for the CDR3: TGTGCCATCCAAACAAAGGTGCGGGAGACCCAGTACTTC. Its translation: CAIQTKVRETQYF.

In this sample, this clonotype turned up many times. This sequence joins TRBV5-1 and TRBJ2-3, with 9 bases fitting TRBD1. The CDR3 covers 17 residues. CDR1 is SGHRS, CDR2 YFSETQ, per germline. The V and J ends lost 1 base and 3 bases, in that order; junction bases with no gene match: 9. The chain's CDR3 is CASSLTGQGTGTDTQYF. The CDR3 DNA follows: TGCGCCAGCAGCTTGACGGGACAGGGCACAGGGACAGATACGCAGTATTTT.

The chain links TRBV15 to TRBJ1-5; possible D gene TRBD1, 6 bases. CDR3 size: 14 residues. V was trimmed by 1 base and J by 7 bases, leaving 11 bases between them. Germline CDR1 is LNHNV and CDR2 is YYDKDF (reference sequence). CDR3 in DNA: TGTGCCACCAGCAGAGGGGGGCTAGAACAGCCCCAGCATTTT. This gives the protein CATSRGGLEQPQHF.